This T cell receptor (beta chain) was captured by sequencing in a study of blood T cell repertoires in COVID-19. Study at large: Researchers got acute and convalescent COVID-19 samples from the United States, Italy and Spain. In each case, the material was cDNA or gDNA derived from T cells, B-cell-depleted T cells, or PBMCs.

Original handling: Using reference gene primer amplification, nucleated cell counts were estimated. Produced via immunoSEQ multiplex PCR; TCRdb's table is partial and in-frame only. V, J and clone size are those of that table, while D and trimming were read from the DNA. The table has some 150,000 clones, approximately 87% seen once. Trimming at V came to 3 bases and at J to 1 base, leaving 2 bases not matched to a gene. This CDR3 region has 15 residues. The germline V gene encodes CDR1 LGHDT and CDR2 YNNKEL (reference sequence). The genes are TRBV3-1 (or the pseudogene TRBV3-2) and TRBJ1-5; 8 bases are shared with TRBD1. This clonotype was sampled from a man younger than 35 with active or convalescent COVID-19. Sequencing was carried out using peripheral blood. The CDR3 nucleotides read TGTGCCAGCAGCCAGCAGGGGGCGAGCAATCAGCCCCAGCATTTT. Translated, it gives CASSQQGASNQPQHF.